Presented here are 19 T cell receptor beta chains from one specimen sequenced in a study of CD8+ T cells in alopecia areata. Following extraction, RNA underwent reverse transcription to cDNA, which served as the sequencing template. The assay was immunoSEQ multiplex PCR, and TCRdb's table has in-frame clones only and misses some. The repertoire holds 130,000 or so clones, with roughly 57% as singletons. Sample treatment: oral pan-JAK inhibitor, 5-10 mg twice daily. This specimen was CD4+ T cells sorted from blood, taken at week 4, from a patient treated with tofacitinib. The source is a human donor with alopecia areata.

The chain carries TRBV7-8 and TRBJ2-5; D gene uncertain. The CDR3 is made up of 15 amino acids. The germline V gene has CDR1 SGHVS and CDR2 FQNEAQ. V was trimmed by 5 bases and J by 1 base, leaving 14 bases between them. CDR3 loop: CASSKWELPQETQYF. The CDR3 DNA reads TGTGCCAGCAGCAAGTGGGAACTGCCCCAAGAGACCCAGTACTTC.

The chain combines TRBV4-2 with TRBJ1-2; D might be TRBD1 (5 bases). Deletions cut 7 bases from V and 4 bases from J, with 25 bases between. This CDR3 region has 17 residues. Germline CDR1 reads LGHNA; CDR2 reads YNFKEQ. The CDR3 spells CASNRQGGPQPLYGYTF. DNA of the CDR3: TGTGCCAGCAACCGCCAGGGTGGTCCTCAACCCCTCTATGGCTACACCTTC.

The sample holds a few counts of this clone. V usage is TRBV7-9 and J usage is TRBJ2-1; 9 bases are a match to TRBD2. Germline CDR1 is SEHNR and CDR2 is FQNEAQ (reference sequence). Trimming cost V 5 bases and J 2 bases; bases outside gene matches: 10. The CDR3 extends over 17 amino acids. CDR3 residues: CASSPRRLAGPYNEQFF. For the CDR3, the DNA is TGTGCCAGCAGCCCGCGGCGGCTAGCGGGGCCCTACAATGAGCAGTTCTTC.

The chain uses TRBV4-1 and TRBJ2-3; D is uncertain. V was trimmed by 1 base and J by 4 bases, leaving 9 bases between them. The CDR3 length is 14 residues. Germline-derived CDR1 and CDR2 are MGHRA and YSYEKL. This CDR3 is CASSQVHGADTQYF. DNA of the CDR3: TGCGCCAGCAGCCAAGTCCACGGCGCAGATACGCAGTATTTT.

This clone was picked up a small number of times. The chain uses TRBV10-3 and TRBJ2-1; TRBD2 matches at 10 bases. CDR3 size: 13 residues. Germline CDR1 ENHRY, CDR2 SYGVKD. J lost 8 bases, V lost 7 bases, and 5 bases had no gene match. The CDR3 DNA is TGTGCCATCAACAGCGGGAGGGACGATGAGCAGTTCTTC. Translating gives CAINSGRDDEQFF.

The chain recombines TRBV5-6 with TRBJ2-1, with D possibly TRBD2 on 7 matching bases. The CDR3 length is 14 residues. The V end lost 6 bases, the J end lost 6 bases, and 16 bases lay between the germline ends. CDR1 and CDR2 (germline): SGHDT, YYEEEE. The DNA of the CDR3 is TGTGCCAGCATCGGGGGGCTCGTCGGCAATGAGCAGTTCTTC. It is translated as CASIGGLVGNEQFF.

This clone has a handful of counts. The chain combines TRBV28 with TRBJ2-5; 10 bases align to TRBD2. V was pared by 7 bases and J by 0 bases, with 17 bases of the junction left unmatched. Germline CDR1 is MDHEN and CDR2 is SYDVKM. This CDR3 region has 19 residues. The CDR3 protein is CASTGGQTGTSEYQETQYF. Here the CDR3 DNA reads TGTGCCAGCACCGGTGGGCAGACCGGGACTAGCGAATACCAAGAGACCCAGTACTTC.

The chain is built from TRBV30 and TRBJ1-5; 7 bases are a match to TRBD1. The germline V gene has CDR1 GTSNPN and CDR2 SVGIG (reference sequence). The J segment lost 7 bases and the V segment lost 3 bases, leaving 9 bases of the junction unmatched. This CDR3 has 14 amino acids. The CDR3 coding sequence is TGTGCCTGGAGCCGGGACAGCACAGGGCAGCCCCAGCATTTT. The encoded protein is CAWSRDSTGQPQHF. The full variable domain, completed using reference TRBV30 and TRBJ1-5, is SQTIHQWPATLVQPVGSPLSLECTVEGTSNPNLYWYRQAAGRGLQLLFYSVGIGQISSEVPQNLSASRPQDRQFILSSKKLLLSDSGFYLCAWSRDSTGQPQHFGDGTRLSIL.

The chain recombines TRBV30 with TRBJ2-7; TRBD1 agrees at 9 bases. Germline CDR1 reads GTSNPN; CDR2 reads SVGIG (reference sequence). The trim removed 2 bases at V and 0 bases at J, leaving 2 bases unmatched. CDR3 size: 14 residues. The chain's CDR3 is CAWSRTGVSYEQYF. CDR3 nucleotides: TGTGCCTGGAGTCGGACAGGGGTCTCCTACGAGCAGTACTTC. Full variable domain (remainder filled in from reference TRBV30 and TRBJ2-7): SQTIHQWPATLVQPVGSPLSLECTVEGTSNPNLYWYRQAAGRGLQLLFYSVGIGQISSEVPQNLSASRPQDRQFILSSKKLLLSDSGFYLCAWSRTGVSYEQYFGPGTRLTVT.

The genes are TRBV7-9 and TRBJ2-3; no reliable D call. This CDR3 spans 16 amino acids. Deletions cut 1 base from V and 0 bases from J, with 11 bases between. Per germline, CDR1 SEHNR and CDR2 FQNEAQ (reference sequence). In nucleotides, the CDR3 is TGTGCCAGCAGCTTAGTGGGCGGACGCAGCACAGATACGCAGTATTTT. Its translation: CASSLVGGRSTDTQYF.

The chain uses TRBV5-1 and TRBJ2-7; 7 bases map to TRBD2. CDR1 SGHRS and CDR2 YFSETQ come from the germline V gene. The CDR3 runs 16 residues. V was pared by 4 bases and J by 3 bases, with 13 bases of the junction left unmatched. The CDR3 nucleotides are TGCGCCAGCAGCGAGAAATCAGCAGCGGGGAACTACGAGCAGTACTTC. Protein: CASSEKSAAGNYEQYF.

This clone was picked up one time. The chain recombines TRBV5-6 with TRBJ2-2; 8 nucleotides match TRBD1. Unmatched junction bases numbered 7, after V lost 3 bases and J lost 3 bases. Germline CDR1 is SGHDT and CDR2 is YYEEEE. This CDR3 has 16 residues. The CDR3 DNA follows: TGTGCCAGCAGCTCCGGACAGGGATTATACACCGGGGAGCTGTTTTTT. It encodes CASSSGQGLYTGELFF.

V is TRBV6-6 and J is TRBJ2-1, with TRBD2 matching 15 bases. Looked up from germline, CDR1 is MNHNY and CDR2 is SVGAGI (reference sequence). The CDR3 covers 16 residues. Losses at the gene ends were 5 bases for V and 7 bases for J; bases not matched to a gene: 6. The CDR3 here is CASSPGLAGGLNEQFF. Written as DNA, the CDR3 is TGTGCCAGCAGTCCCGGACTAGCGGGGGGGCTGAATGAGCAGTTCTTC.

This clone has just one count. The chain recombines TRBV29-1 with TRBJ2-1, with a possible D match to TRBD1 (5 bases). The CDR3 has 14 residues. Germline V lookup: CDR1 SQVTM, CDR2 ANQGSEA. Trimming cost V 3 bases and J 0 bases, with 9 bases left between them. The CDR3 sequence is CSVDRDSSYNEQFF. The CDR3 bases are TGCAGCGTTGATCGAGACAGCTCCTACAATGAGCAGTTCTTC.

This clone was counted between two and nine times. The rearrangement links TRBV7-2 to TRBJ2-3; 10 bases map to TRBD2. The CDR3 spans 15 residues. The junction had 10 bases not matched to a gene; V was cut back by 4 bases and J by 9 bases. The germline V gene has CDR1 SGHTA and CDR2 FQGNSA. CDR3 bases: TGTGCCAGCAGCTCACCGGGACTAGCGACTGTCACGCAGTATTTT. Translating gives CASSSPGLATVTQYF.

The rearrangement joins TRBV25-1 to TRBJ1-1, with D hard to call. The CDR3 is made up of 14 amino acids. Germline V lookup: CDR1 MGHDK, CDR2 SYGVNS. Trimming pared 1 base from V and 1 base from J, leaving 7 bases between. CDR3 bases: TGTGCCAGCAGTGAATCGCGGCAGAACACTGAAGCTTTCTTT. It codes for CASSESRQNTEAFF.

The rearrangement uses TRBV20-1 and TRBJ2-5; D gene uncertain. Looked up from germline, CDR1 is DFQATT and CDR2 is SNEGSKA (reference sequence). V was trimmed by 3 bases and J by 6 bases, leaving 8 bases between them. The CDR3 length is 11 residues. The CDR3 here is CSARGSQTQYF. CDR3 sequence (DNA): TGCAGTGCTAGGGGGTCCCAGACCCAGTACTTC.

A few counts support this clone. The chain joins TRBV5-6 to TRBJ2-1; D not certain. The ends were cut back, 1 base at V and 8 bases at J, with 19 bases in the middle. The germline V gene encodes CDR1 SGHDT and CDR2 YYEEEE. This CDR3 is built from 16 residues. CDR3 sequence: CASSLSQGVRLDEQFF. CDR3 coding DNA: TGTGCCAGCAGCTTGAGCCAAGGAGTACGTTTGGATGAGCAGTTCTTC.

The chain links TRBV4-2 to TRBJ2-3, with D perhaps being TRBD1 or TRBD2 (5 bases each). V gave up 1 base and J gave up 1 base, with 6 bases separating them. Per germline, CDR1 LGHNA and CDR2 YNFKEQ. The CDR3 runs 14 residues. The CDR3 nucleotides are TGTGCCAGCAGCCAAGCGGGGCGCACAGATACGCAGTATTTT. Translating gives CASSQAGRTDTQYF.